The next 29 T cell receptor beta chains were all read from a single sample in a study of regulatory T cells in long-lasting Graves disease. Assembly of TCR beta libraries relied on iRepertoire HTBI primers together with Arm-PCR of CDR3 regions. TCRdb ran MiXCR on the multiplex PCR reads and lists one entry per CDR3 protein. The sample holds 400,000 to 500,000 distinct CDR3 sequences, roughly 15% seen once. The time point: newly diagnosed GD, antithyroid drugs for less than 3 months. RNA extracted from PBMCs served as the sequencing template. The same sample was also used in a study of T cells in Graves' hyperthyroidism and ophthalmopathy.

Sequences were derived from peripheral blood mononuclear cells (PBMCs), sampled at new diagnosis, from a patient treated with antithyroid drugs. These receptors came from a woman aged 45-65 years with Graves disease.

On this clonotype itself: Being one base from a much bigger clone, this may be a read error. The V and J genes are TRBV29-1 and TRBJ1-1; D ambiguous. Germline V gives CDR1 SQVTM, CDR2 ANQGSEA. V was trimmed by 6 bases and J by 4 bases, leaving 12 bases between them. The CDR3 consists of 12 residues. CDR3 DNA sequence: TGCAGCGTAGGTCAGTTGAGCACTGAAGCTTTCTTT. Its translation: CSVGQLSTEAFF.

The chain employs TRBV5-1 and TRBJ2-2, with D unresolved. V dropped 2 bases and J dropped 2 bases, with 7 bases sitting between them. Looked up from germline, CDR1 is SGHRS and CDR2 is YFSETQ. The CDR3 contains 14 residues. This CDR3 reads CASSFYQNTGELFF. The CDR3 coding sequence is TGCGCCAGCAGCTTTTATCAAAACACCGGGGAGCTGTTTTTT.

The sample holds a few counts of this clonotype. The V gene is TRBV4-1, the J gene TRBJ2-7; 8 bases agree with TRBD2. The CDR3 spans 15 residues. Germline V gene data show CDR1 as MGHRA and CDR2 as YSYEKL. The J segment lost 2 bases and the V segment lost 4 bases, leaving 7 bases of the junction unmatched. The CDR3: CASSLGGGAPYEQYF. Written as DNA, the CDR3 is TGCGCCAGCAGCCTCGGGGGGGGGGCGCCCTACGAGCAGTACTTC.

V is TRBV4-1 and J is TRBJ2-5, with a weak D call TRBD2 (6 bases). V lost 2 bases, J lost 5 bases, and 9 bases lay in between. Germline V gives CDR1 MGHRA, CDR2 YSYEKL. This CDR3 comprises 13 residues. CDR3 sequence reads: CASSQTSRETQYF. CDR3 sequence (DNA): TGCGCCAGCAGCCAAACTAGCCGGGAGACCCAGTACTTC.

V usage is TRBV13 and J usage is TRBJ2-5; TRBD2 agrees at 14 bases. Trimming at V came to 5 bases and at J to 5 bases, leaving 7 bases not matched to a gene. This CDR3 is built from 16 residues. Germline-derived CDR1 and CDR2 are PRHDT and FYEKMQ (reference sequence). Written as DNA, the CDR3 is TGTGCCAGCAGCCTCGGACTAGCGGGAGGCATGGAGACCCAGTACTTC. This gives the protein CASSLGLAGGMETQYF.

In its sample, this clonotype was seen many times. This chain joins TRBV11-2 and TRBJ2-5; D gene uncertain. V shed 6 bases and J shed 0 bases, with 8 bases lying between them. The length of the CDR3 is 13 residues. Germline values: CDR1 SGHAT, CDR2 FQNNGV. The CDR3: CASRLRYQETQYF. The CDR3 DNA is TGTGCCAGCAGGTTGAGGTACCAAGAGACCCAGTACTTC.

This clonotype was counted many times. The chain is built from TRBV11-2 and TRBJ2-1; 7 nucleotides match TRBD2. V was pared by 5 bases and J by 0 bases, with 13 bases of the junction left unmatched. CDR3 length: 18 residues. Germline-derived CDR1 and CDR2 are SGHAT and FQNNGV. The CDR3 spells CASSPPPTSFGSYNEQFF. DNA of the CDR3: TGTGCCAGCAGCCCCCCCCCGACTAGCTTCGGCTCCTACAATGAGCAGTTCTTC.

This clonotype occurred many times. J is TRBJ2-1 and V is TRBV11-2, with 8 bases aligning to TRBD1. CDR3 size: 13 residues. Per the germline V gene, CDR1 is SGHAT and CDR2 is FQNNGV. The V segment lost 2 bases and the J segment 10 bases; nucleotides outside the gene matches: 4. In DNA, the CDR3 is TGTGCCAGCAGCTTATCTCGACAGGGGGAGCAGTTCTTC. Protein product: CASSLSRQGEQFF.

This clonotype was picked up a small number of times. This CDR3 is CASSGSGGTDEQYF. CDR3 nucleotides: TGTGCCAGCAGCGGATCAGGGGGTACGGACGAGCAGTACTTC. The rearrangement links TRBV5-5 to TRBJ2-7, with TRBD1 matching 7 bases. The CDR3 extends over 14 amino acids. Trimming removed 4 bases from V and 5 bases from J; junction bases left unmatched: 9. Germline CDR1 SGHKS, CDR2 YYEKEE (reference sequence).

V is TRBV2 and J is TRBJ1-5; 11 bases line up with TRBD1. V lost 6 bases, J lost 6 bases, and 7 bases stayed unmatched. The germline CDR1 and CDR2 sequences are SNHLY and FYNNEI. The CDR3 consists of 15 residues. The CDR3 DNA reads TGTGCCAGCAGGCGGGACAGGGGGAGCGTTCAGCCCCAGCATTTT. This encodes CASRRDRGSVQPQHF.

The V gene is TRBV5-1, the J gene TRBJ2-5, with TRBD1 identical over 11 bases. From germline, CDR1 is SGHRS and CDR2 YFSETQ. This CDR3 is 16 amino acids long. Trimming cost V 4 bases and J 1 base; bases outside gene matches: 6. CDR3 region: CASSLGTGGTQETQYF. CDR3 sequence (DNA): TGCGCCAGCAGCCTAGGGACAGGGGGGACCCAAGAGACCCAGTACTTC.

This clonotype was counted a few times. The V gene is TRBV5-4, the J gene TRBJ2-1, with D perhaps TRBD1 (6 bases). The CDR3 runs 14 residues. Trimming cost V 2 bases and J 4 bases, with 10 bases left between them. In germline, CDR1 is SGHNT, CDR2 YYREEE (reference sequence). The chain's CDR3 is CASSLQGEYNEQFF. The CDR3 DNA is TGTGCCAGCAGCTTACAGGGCGAGTACAATGAGCAGTTCTTC.

This clonotype has at least ten counts. The chain combines TRBV5-1 with TRBJ2-7; possibly TRBD1 or TRBD2 for D (5 bases each). The CDR3 is 14 amino acids. The ends were cut back, 1 base at V and 3 bases at J, with 11 bases in the middle. Germline lookup yields CDR1 SGHRS and CDR2 YFSETQ. The CDR3 loop reads CASSLRGTGYEQYF. The DNA for the CDR3 is TGCGCCAGCAGCTTGCGAGGGACGGGCTACGAGCAGTACTTC.

This clonotype occurred many times. The genes are TRBV5-1 and TRBJ2-7; 8 bases fit TRBD1. The V and J ends lost 4 bases and 0 bases, in that order; junction bases with no gene match: 6. The CDR3 is made up of 15 amino acids. Germline V lookup: CDR1 SGHRS, CDR2 YFSETQ. The CDR3 DNA sequence: TGCGCCAGCAGCACAGACAGGGGCCTCTCCTACGAGCAGTACTTC. Translated: CASSTDRGLSYEQYF. Using reference TRBV5-1 and TRBJ2-7 for the parts outside the CDR3, the full variable domain is KAGVTQTPRYLIKTRGQQVTLSCSPISGHRSVSWYQQTPGQGLQFLFEYFSETQRNKGNFPGRFSGRQFSNSRSEMNVSTLELGDSALYLCASSTDRGLSYEQYFGPGTRLTVT.

This rearrangement joins TRBV7-8 to TRBJ1-4, with 7 bases lining up with TRBD1. Per germline, CDR1 SGHVS and CDR2 FQNEAQ. Unmatched junction bases numbered 9, after V lost 5 bases and J lost 6 bases. The CDR3 spans 15 residues. The CDR3 coding sequence is TGTGCCAGCAGCCCACTACAGGGGAACTATGAAAAACTGTTTTTT. The encoded protein is CASSPLQGNYEKLFF.

This chain links TRBV27 with TRBJ2-7, with 7 bases matching TRBD1. V shed 3 bases, J shed 0 bases, and the junction held 8 bases outside the gene matches. The CDR3 has 16 amino acids. Germline CDR1 reads MNHEY; CDR2 reads SMNVEV (reference sequence). The CDR3 region is CASSFMAGGSSYEQYF. CDR3 coding DNA: TGTGCCAGCAGTTTCATGGCAGGGGGAAGCTCCTACGAGCAGTACTTC.

The table lists this clonotype with a few counts. The J gene is TRBJ2-1, the V gene TRBV9; D not resolved. V was pared by 3 bases and J by 12 bases, with 16 bases between. This CDR3 has 13 residues. CDR1 SGDLS and CDR2 YYNGEE come from the germline V gene. The CDR3 DNA sequence: TGTGCCAGCAGCGACCTGGCGACCCGAACGCAGTTCTTC. This gives the protein CASSDLATRTQFF.

This clonotype showed up just a few times. The chain recombines TRBV2 with TRBJ2-5; a possible D gene is TRBD2 (5 bases). Per the germline V gene, CDR1 is SNHLY and CDR2 is FYNNEI. This CDR3 spans 13 amino acids. The V gene lost 5 bases and the J gene lost 7 bases, with 14 bases spanning the gap. CDR3 nucleotide sequence: TGTGCCAGCAGTCAACTAGGCGACGGGACCCAGTACTTC. Protein sequence: CASSQLGDGTQYF. The variable domain in full, with the rest retrieved from reference TRBV2 and TRBJ2-5, is EPEVTQTPSHQVTQMGQEVILRCVPISNHLYFYWYRQILGQKVEFLVSFYNNEISEKSEIFDDQFSVERPDGSNFTLKIRSTKLEDSAMYFCASSQLGDGTQYFGPGTRLLVL.

This clonotype was counted a few times. J is TRBJ1-4 and V is TRBV2; no definite D call. The germline V gene encodes CDR1 SNHLY and CDR2 FYNNEI. This CDR3 is 17 amino acids long. V gave up 0 bases and J gave up 0 bases, with 11 bases separating them. CDR3 sequence reads: CASSEAPLAATNEKLFF. The CDR3 DNA reads TGTGCCAGCAGTGAAGCCCCTCTGGCAGCAACTAATGAAAAACTGTTTTTT.

The chain uses TRBV19 and TRBJ1-5; D gene ambiguous. V was shortened by 6 bases and J by 9 bases, with 15 bases between the two germline ends. CDR1 LNHDA and CDR2 SQIVND come from the germline V gene (reference sequence). The CDR3 totals 13 residues. CDR3 coding DNA: TGTGCCAGTAGCCGACTGGATGGAGGGCCCCAGCATTTT. Encoded protein: CASSRLDGGPQHF. Using reference TRBV19 and TRBJ1-5 for the parts outside the CDR3, the full variable domain is DGGITQSPKYLFRKEGQNVTLSCEQNLNHDAMYWYRQDPGQGLRLIYYSQIVNDFQKGDIAEGYSVSREKKESFPLTVTSAQKNPTAFYLCASSRLDGGPQHFGDGTRLSIL.

This clonotype came up a few times. The chain carries TRBV2 and TRBJ1-2; D uncertain. The V gene lost 4 bases and the J gene lost 5 bases, with 14 bases spanning the gap. Germline values: CDR1 SNHLY, CDR2 FYNNEI. The CDR3 covers 14 residues. The CDR3 spells CASSAGPARYGYTF. DNA of the CDR3: TGTGCCAGCAGTGCTGGGCCTGCAAGATATGGCTACACCTTC.

V usage is TRBV19 and J usage is TRBJ2-7; 10 bases line up with TRBD1. This CDR3 is built from 14 residues. Germline V gives CDR1 LNHDA, CDR2 SQIVND (reference sequence). V was pared by 4 bases and J by 5 bases, with 5 bases of the junction left unmatched. The CDR3 sequence is CASSKGQGMHEQYF. The CDR3 nucleotides are TGTGCCAGTAGTAAGGGACAGGGGATGCACGAGCAGTACTTC.

This clonotype was seen repeatedly, ten times or more. The chain carries TRBV14 and TRBJ2-1; D unclear. V lost 7 bases to trimming and J lost 9 bases, with 10 bases between them. Germline V gene data show CDR1 as SGHDN and CDR2 as FVKESK. CDR3 length: 11 amino acids. The CDR3 bases are TGTGCCAGCATCACAGATGGTGAGCAGTTCTTC. It codes for CASITDGEQFF.

The chain is built from TRBV4-2 and TRBJ2-1, with D possibly being TRBD1 or TRBD2 (5 bases each). The CDR3 has 16 amino acids. Germline loops: CDR1 LGHNA, CDR2 YNFKEQ. Trimming left V 1 base short and J 5 bases short, with 15 bases between. For the CDR3, the DNA is TGTGCCAGCAGCCAAGTCGGGACCCTACGGGACAATGAGCAGTTCTTC. Amino acids: CASSQVGTLRDNEQFF.

In regard to this clonotype: Being one base from a much bigger clone, this may be a read error. The chain couples TRBV28 to TRBJ1-4; weak D call: TRBD1 (5 bases). Trimming removed 2 bases from V and 4 bases from J, with 11 bases in between. CDR3 length: 15 amino acids. The germline V gene encodes CDR1 MDHEN and CDR2 SYDVKM. CDR3 loop: CASSLEGFDNEKLFF. The CDR3 DNA sequence: TGTGCCAGCAGTTTAGAGGGGTTTGATAATGAAAAACTGTTTTTT.

This clonotype came up many times. The rearrangement joins TRBV5-5 to TRBJ1-3; 7 nucleotides match TRBD1. The CDR3 has 15 residues. With V trimmed by 2 bases and J by 4 bases, 6 bases remained unmatched. CDR1 is SGHKS and CDR2 is YYEKEE in the germline V gene (reference sequence). This CDR3 is CASSFGTVNGNTIYF. Written as DNA, the CDR3 is TGTGCCAGCAGCTTCGGGACAGTGAACGGAAACACCATATATTTT.

This clonotype appeared many times. The junction does not match germline at one end; this may be a read error. V is TRBV7-7 and J is TRBJ2-2; no definite D call. The CDR3 has 14 amino acids. Germline CDR1 and CDR2: SSHAT and FNYEAQ (reference sequence). The CDR3 sequence: CASRRLPSGGELFF. The CDR3 DNA reads as TGTGCTAGCAGAAGACTCCCGTCAGGTGGGGAGCTGTTTTTT.

This clonotype was seen ten or more times. V is TRBV12-5 and J is TRBJ2-1; 9 bases are a match to TRBD2. This CDR3 is 16 amino acids long. Trimming cost V 1 base and J 5 bases; bases outside gene matches: 6. Looked up from germline, CDR1 is LGHNT and CDR2 is FRNRAP. The CDR3: CASGLEAGGPHNEQFF. CDR3 sequence (DNA): TGTGCTAGTGGTTTGGAGGCGGGAGGGCCGCACAATGAGCAGTTCTTC.

This clonotype was seen at least ten times. The chain carries TRBV10-2 and TRBJ2-1; no clear D. Trimming removed 8 bases at V and 6 bases at J, with 20 bases between. Germline V gene sequence: CDR1 WSHSY, CDR2 SAAADI. The CDR3 length is 15 residues. CDR3 DNA: TGCGCCAGCCGAGAAACGACGGACCCCTCCAATGAGCAGTTCTTC. Protein: CASRETTDPSNEQFF.